This TCR beta chain stems from a study of T cell responses to AZD1222 COVID-19 vaccine. This CDR3 is built from 17 residues. Germline V gene data show CDR1 as SGHRS and CDR2 as YFSETQ. The J segment lost 2 bases and the V segment lost 4 bases, leaving 8 bases of the junction unmatched. Repertoires were generated with immunoSEQ multiplex PCR, while TCRdb's copy carries only in-frame clones and drops some. The sample shows approximately 170,000 clones, 90% to 95% of them seen only once. This receptor was taken from an adult who received the AZD1222 COVID-19 vaccine. This chain connects TRBV5-1 to TRBJ2-2; 10 bases are shared with TRBD2. The material sequenced was peripheral blood, taken 28 days after the second AZD1222 dose. This chain's CDR3 is CASSLRVAGGNTGELFF. The CDR3 DNA follows: TGCGCCAGCAGCCTCCGGGTAGCGGGAGGTAACACCGGGGAGCTGTTTTTT.